This TCR beta chain appears in the sequencing data of a study of blood T cell repertoires in COVID-19. Produced via immunoSEQ multiplex PCR; TCRdb's table is partial and in-frame only. The data show 400,000 or so clones, less than 95% seen once. V shed 8 bases, J shed 6 bases, and the junction held 9 bases outside the gene matches. Germline V gene lookup returns CDR1 SNHLY and CDR2 FYNNEI. This CDR3 comprises 13 residues. The clonotype was recovered from a young man who had recovered from COVID-19. The chain uses TRBV2 and TRBJ1-2; the match to TRBD1 covers 7 bases. Sequenced input: PBMCs or T cells enriched from blood (not recorded which). CDR3 residues: CASYYRGGNGYTF. In DNA, the CDR3 is TGTGCCAGCTACTACAGGGGTGGGAATGGCTACACCTTC. The full variable domain, in which reference TRBV2 and TRBJ1-2 provide the parts outside the CDR3, is EPEVTQTPSHQVTQMGQEVILRCVPISNHLYFYWYRQILGQKVEFLVSFYNNEISEKSEIFDDQFSVERPDGSNFTLKIRSTKLEDSAMYFCASYYRGGNGYTFGSGTRLTVV.